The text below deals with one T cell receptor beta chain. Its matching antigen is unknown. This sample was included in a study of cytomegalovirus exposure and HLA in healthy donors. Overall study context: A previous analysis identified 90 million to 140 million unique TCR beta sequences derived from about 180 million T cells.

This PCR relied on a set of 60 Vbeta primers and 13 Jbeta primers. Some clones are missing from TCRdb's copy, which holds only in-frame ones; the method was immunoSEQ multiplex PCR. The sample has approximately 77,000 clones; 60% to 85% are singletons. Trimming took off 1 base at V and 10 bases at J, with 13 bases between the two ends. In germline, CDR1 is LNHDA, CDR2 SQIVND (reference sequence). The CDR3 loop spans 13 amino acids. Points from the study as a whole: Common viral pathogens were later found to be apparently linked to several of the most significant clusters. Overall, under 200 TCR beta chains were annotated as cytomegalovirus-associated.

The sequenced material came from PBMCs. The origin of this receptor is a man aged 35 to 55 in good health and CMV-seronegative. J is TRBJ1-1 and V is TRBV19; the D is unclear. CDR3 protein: CASSIAGLSLAFF. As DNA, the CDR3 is TGTGCCAGTAGTATAGCCGGTTTATCCCTAGCTTTCTTT. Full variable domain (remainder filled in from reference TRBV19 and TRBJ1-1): DGGITQSPKYLFRKEGQNVTLSCEQNLNHDAMYWYRQDPGQGLRLIYYSQIVNDFQKGDIAEGYSVSREKKESFPLTVTSAQKNPTAFYLCASSIAGLSLAFFGQGTRLTVV.